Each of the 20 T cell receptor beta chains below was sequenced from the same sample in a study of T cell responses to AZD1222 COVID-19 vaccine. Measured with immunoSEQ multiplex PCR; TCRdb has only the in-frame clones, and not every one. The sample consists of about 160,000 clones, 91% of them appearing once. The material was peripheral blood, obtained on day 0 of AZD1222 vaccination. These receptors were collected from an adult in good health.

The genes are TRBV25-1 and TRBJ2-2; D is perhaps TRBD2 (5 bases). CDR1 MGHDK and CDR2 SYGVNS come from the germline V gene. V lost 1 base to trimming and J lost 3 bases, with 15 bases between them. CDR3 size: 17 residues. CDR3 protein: CASSESFAAAYTGELFF. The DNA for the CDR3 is TGTGCCAGCAGTGAATCGTTCGCAGCGGCCTACACCGGGGAGCTGTTTTTT.

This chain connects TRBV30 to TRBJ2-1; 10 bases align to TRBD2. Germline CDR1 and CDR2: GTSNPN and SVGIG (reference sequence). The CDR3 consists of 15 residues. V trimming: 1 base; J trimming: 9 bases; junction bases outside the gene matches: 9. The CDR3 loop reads CAWSDPRAGGGEQFF. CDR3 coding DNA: TGTGCCTGGAGTGACCCCCGAGCGGGAGGGGGTGAGCAGTTCTTC.

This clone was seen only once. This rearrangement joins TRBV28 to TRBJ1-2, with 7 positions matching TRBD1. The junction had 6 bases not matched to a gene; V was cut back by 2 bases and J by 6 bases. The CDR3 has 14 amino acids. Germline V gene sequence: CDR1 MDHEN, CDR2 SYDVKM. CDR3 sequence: CASSLRGQGDGYTF. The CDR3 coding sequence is TGTGCCAGCAGTTTACGTGGCCAGGGGGATGGCTACACCTTC.

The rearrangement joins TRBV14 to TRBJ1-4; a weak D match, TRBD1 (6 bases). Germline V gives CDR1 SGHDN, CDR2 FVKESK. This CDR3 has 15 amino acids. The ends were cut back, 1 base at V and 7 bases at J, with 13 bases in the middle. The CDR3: CASSQGGAKGEKLFF. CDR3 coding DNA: TGTGCCAGCAGCCAAGGGGGGGCCAAGGGTGAAAAACTGTTTTTT.

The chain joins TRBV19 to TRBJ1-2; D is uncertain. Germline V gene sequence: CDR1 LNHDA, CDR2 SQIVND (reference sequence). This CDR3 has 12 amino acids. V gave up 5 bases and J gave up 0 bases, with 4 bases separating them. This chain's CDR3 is CASSPTNYGYTF. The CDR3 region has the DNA TGTGCCAGTAGTCCAACTAACTATGGCTACACCTTC.

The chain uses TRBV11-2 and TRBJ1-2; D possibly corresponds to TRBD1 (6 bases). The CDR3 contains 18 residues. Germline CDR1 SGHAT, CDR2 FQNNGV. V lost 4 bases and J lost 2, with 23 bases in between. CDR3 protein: CASSSESPGDKRNYGYTF. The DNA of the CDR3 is TGTGCCAGCAGCTCTGAGAGCCCCGGGGACAAACGCAACTATGGCTACACCTTC.

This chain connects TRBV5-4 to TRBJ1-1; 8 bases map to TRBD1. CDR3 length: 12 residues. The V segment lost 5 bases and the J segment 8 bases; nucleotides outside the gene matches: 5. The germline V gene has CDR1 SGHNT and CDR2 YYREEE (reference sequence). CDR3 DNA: TGTGCCAGCAGTTTTAGGACAGGGGAAGCTTTCTTT. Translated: CASSFRTGEAFF.

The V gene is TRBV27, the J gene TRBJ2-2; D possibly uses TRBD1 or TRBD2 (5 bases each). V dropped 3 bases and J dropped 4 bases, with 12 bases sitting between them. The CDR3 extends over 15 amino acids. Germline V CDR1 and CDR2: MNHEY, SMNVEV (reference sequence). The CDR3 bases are TGTGCCAGCAGTTTGGTGGGACCACTCACCGGGGAGCTGTTTTTT. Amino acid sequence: CASSLVGPLTGELFF.

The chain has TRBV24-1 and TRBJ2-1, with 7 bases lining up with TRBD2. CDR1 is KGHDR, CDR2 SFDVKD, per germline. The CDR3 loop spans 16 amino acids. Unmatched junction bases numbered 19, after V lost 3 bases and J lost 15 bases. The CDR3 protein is CATSDGKAGRANPSFF. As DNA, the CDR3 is TGTGCCACCAGTGATGGAAAAGCGGGAAGGGCGAATCCATCGTTCTTC.

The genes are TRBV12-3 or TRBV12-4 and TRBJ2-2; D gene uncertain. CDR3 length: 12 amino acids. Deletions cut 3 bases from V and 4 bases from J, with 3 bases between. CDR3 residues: CASSFGTGELFF. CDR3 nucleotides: TGTGCCAGCAGTTTTGGCACCGGGGAGCTGTTTTTT.

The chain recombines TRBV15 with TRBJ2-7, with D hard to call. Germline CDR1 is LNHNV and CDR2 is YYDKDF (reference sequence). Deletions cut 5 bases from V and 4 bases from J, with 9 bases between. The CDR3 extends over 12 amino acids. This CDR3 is CATSAKGYEQYF. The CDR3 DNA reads TGTGCCACCAGCGCTAAGGGATACGAGCAGTACTTC.

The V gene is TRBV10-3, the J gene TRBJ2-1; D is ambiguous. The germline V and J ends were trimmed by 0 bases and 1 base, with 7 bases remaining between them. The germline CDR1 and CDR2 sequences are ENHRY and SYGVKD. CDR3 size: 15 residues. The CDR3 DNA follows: TGTGCCATCAGTGAGTCCGATTTATCCTACAATGAGCAGTTCTTC. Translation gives CAISESDLSYNEQFF.

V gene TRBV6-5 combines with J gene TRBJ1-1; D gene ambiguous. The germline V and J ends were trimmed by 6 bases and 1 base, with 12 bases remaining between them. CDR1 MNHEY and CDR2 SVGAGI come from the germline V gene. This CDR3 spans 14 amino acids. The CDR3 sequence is CASRSTSKNTEAFF. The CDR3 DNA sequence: TGTGCCAGCAGATCGACCTCTAAGAACACTGAAGCTTTCTTT.

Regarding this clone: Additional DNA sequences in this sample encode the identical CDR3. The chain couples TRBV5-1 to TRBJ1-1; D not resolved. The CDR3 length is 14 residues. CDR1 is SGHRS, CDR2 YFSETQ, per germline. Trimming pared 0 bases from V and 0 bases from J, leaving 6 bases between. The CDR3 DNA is TGCGCCAGCAGCTTGGGCGGGGTGAACACTGAAGCTTTCTTT. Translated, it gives CASSLGGVNTEAFF.

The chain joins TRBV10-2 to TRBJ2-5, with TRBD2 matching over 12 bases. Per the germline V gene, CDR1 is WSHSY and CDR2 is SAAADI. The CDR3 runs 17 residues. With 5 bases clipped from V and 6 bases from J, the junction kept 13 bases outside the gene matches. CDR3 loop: CASSRRLAGGIPKTQYF. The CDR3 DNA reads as TGCGCCAGCAGTAGAAGGCTAGCGGGAGGGATTCCAAAGACCCAGTACTTC.

The CDR3 loop reads CATGQGRYQPQHF. The CDR3 DNA reads as TGCGCCACGGGTCAGGGCAGATATCAGCCCCAGCATTTT. V usage is TRBV4-1 and J usage is TRBJ1-5, with D possibly matching TRBD1 (5 bases). This CDR3 comprises 13 residues. V was trimmed by 10 bases and J by 5 bases, leaving 15 bases between them. From germline, CDR1 is MGHRA and CDR2 YSYEKL.

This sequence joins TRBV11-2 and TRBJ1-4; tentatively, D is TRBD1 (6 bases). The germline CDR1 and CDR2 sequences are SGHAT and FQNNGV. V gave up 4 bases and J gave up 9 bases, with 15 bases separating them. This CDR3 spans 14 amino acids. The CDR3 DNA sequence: TGTGCCAGCAGCTCCCTCCTCACAGGGCAAAAACTGTTTTTT. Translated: CASSSLLTGQKLFF.

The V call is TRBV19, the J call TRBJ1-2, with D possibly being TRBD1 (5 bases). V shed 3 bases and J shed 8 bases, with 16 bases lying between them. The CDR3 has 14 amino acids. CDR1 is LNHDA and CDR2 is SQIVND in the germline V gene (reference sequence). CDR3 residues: CASSIAVGGSGYTF. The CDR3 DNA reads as TGTGCCAGTAGTATCGCGGTCGGGGGGAGCGGCTACACCTTC.

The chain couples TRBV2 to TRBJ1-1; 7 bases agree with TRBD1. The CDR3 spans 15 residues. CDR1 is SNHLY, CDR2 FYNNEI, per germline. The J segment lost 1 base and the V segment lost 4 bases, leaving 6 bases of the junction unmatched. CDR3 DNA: TGTGCCAGCAGTGTTAACAGGGGACAGAACACTGAAGCTTTCTTT. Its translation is CASSVNRGQNTEAFF.

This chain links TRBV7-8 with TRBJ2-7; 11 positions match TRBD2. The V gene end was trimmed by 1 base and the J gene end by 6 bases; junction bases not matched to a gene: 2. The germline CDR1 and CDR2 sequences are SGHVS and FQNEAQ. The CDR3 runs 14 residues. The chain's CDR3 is CASSLVLAGVEQYF. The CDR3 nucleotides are TGTGCCAGCAGCTTAGTACTAGCGGGAGTCGAGCAGTACTTC.